This T cell receptor (beta chain) was retrieved from a study of metastatic and nonmetastatic thyroid tumors. The wider study: The authors compared repertoires across blood and tumor or nodule tissue from malignant and benign thyroid patients.

The germline gives CDR1 MDHEN, CDR2 SYDVKM. Trimming removed 3 bases from V and 4 bases from J, with 6 bases in between. CDR3 size: 12 residues. Prior to thyroid surgery, none of the patients had received any treatment. TCRdb reanalyzed the PCR reads with MiXCR. The repertoire has over 20,000 clones, around 11% of them found once; the top ten carry 7.6%. Study findings and constraints: In both blood and tumor samples, TCR beta diversity was reported significantly higher for malignant than benign nodules.

This clone appeared many times. Its cognate antigen is unknown. The origin of this receptor is a female donor with papillary thyroid cancer or a benign thyroid nodule (not recorded which). Some clones in this sample may be carry-over from other donors' samples. J is TRBJ2-5 and V is TRBV28, with D unclear. Sample: blood. The CDR3 nucleotides are TGTGCCAGCAGTTTTATAGGAGAGACCCAGTACTTC. As protein: CASSFIGETQYF.